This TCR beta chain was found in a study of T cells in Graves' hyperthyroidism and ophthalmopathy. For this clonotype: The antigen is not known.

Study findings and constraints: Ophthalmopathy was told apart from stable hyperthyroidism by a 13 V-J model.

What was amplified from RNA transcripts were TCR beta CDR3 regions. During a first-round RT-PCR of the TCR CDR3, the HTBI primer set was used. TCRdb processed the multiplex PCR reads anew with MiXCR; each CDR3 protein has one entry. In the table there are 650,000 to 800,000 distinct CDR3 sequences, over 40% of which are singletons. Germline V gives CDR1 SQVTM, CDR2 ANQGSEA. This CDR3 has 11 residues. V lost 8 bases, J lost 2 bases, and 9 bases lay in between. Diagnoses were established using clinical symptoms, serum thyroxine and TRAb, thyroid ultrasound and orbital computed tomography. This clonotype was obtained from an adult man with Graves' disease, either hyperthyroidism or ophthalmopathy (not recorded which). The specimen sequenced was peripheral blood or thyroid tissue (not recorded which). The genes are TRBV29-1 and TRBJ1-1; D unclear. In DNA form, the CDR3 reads TGCAGCTTCTCCATTAACACTGAAGCTTTCTTT. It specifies CSFSINTEAFF.